The entry below describes one T cell receptor (beta chain). Its antigen remains unidentified. This record comes from a study of CD8 T cells in Susac syndrome. Across the study: Patients with Susac syndrome were therapy-naive, taking corticosteroids, with some also receiving intravenous immunoglobulin, or taking intravenous immunoglobulin alone at the time their blood was drawn.

CD8+ and CD4+ T cells from blood underwent TCR beta sequencing. Findings and limits, study-wide: CD4+ T cell repertoires in Susac syndrome lacked clonal expansion.

RNA in amounts of about 0.45 to 1 ug was reverse transcribed with random hexamers. Coverage of TCR beta CDR3 amplification by immunoSEQ multiplex PCR extended to 54 Vbeta and 13 Jbeta. Using its own MiXCR run on the immunoSEQ multiplex PCR reads, TCRdb lists one record per CDR3 protein. The sample gives 210,000 or so distinct CDR3 sequences, roughly 93% of which show up once; over 0.15% is in the top ten. The source material was CD4+ T cells from PBMCs. The sequence was collected from a human donor with Susac syndrome.

The CDR3 protein is CASSSGGQGSPLHF. The CDR3 DNA reads TGTGCCAGCAGCTCCGGGGGGCAGGGATCACCCCTCCACTTT. The chain couples TRBV7-3 to TRBJ1-6; D might be TRBD1 (6 bases). Germline-derived CDR1 and CDR2 are SGHTA and FQGTGA. The CDR3 runs to 14 residues. Trimming removed 4 bases from V and 10 bases from J, with 14 bases in between.